These T cell receptor beta chains were read from a single sample in a study of cytomegalovirus exposure and HLA in healthy donors. Clones were read by immunoSEQ multiplex PCR, and TCRdb kept only the in-frame ones, dropping some. The sample carries 110,000 or so clones, approximately 76% recorded once. The sample consisted of PBMCs. Receptor source: a man aged 45-65 years in good health and CMV-seropositive. The CDR3 runs from the conserved cysteine through the conserved F or W. The D gene is left open where the match is weak. The listing skips clone size in some rows; elsewhere it reads once, few, many or a size class.

D gene,V gene,J gene,clone size,CDR3 protein,CDR3 DNA
TRBD2,TRBV5-6,TRBJ2-3,NA,CASRVLTGGSGGRDTQYF,TGTGCCAGCAGGGTGCTTACGGGGGGGAGCGGGGGAAGAGATACGCAGTATTTT
NA,TRBV6-5,TRBJ1-2,few,CASSYTQGLGYGYTF,TGTGCCAGCAGTTACACCCAGGGGTTAGGCTATGGCTACACCTTC
TRBD1,TRBV10-2,TRBJ1-5,NA,CASRPGQVGQPQHF,TGCGCCAGCAGACCAGGACAGGTCGGCCAGCCCCAGCATTTT
NA,TRBV18,TRBJ2-7,NA,CASFSGSGPTEQYF,TGTGCCAGCTTCTCTGGGTCGGGTCCCACCGAGCAGTACTTC
TRBD2,TRBV4-3,TRBJ2-1,NA,CASSQLGGGNEQFF,TGCGCCAGCAGCCAGCTCGGGGGGGGAAATGAGCAGTTCTTC
NA,TRBV7-8,TRBJ1-5,once,CASIQSPREGPQHF,TGTGCCAGCATCCAATCACCGAGAGAGGGGCCCCAGCATTTT
NA,TRBV19,TRBJ2-3,few,CASKWQWHTDTQYF,TGTGCCAGTAAATGGCAGTGGCACACAGATACGCAGTATTTT
NA,TRBV6-5,TRBJ2-7,NA,CASSFGGEQYF,TGTGCCAGCAGTTTCGGAGGGGAGCAGTACTTC
NA,TRBV7-2,TRBJ2-1,NA,CASSAGVSWFF,TGTGCCAGCAGCGCCGGGGTTAGTTGGTTCTTC
NA,TRBV11-2,TRBJ1-2,NA,CASSLGSNYGYTF,TGTGCCAGCAGCTTAGGCAGTAACTATGGCTACACCTTC
NA,TRBV5-6,TRBJ2-1,few,CASSPALGPSQFF,TGTGCCAGCAGCCCAGCTCTGGGGCCCTCTCAGTTCTTC
TRBD1,TRBV9,TRBJ2-1,NA,CASSVATRRRTGVNNEQFF,TGTGCCAGCAGCGTAGCTACAAGACGGAGGACAGGAGTTAACAATGAGCAGTTCTTC
TRBD1,TRBV7-9,TRBJ1-4,NA,CSSSLGTGKEKLFF,TGTTCCAGCAGCTTAGGGACAGGGAAGGAAAAACTGTTTTTT
TRBD2,TRBV5-1,TRBJ2-5,few,CASSNPSGRAEETQYF,TGCGCCAGCAGCAACCCTAGCGGGAGGGCCGAAGAGACCCAGTACTTC
NA,TRBV4-1,TRBJ1-2,NA,CASSHWGGRDNYGYTF,TGCGCCAGCAGCCATTGGGGGGGCAGGGATAACTATGGCTACACCTTC
NA,TRBV5-1,TRBJ2-1,NA,CASSSDPGTPKEQFF,TGCGCCAGCAGCTCGGACCCCGGGACTCCGAAAGAGCAGTTCTTC
NA,TRBV2,TRBJ2-5,few,CASTPRGEQETQYF,TGTGCCAGCACCCCGCGGGGAGAACAAGAGACCCAGTACTTC
TRBD2,TRBV27,TRBJ2-3,NA,CASRRLGLAGGRGTDTQYF,TGTGCCAGCAGAAGGCTGGGACTAGCGGGAGGTCGGGGCACAGATACGCAGTATTTT
TRBD1,TRBV27,TRBJ2-7,few,CASSFVTGGGEQYF,TGTGCCAGCAGTTTCGTGACAGGGGGCGGCGAGCAGTACTTC
TRBD1,TRBV6-1,TRBJ2-7,NA,CASLTGAYEQYF,TGTGCCAGTCTAACAGGGGCCTACGAGCAGTACTTC
NA,TRBV19,TRBJ2-1,NA,CASSGFSYNEQFF,TGTGCCAGTAGCGGTTTCTCCTACAATGAGCAGTTCTTC
TRBD1,TRBV6-5,TRBJ2-7,NA,CASSAGTAKTREQYF,TGTGCCAGCAGTGCCGGGACAGCAAAGACGCGGGAGCAGTACTTC
NA,TRBV5-6,TRBJ2-5,NA,CASSLTIATGRVQETQYF,TGTGCCAGCAGTTTAACGATCGCCACAGGGAGGGTTCAAGAGACCCAGTACTTC
TRBD1,TRBV5-1,TRBJ1-1,NA,CASSTATGEAEAFF,TGCGCCAGCAGCACCGCTACAGGGGAGGCTGAAGCTTTCTTT
NA,TRBV4-3,TRBJ1-2,NA,CASSQEPGGVGYTF,TGCGCCAGCAGCCAAGAGCCGGGGGGGGTAGGCTACACCTTC
NA,TRBV7-2,TRBJ1-1,NA,CASSFSVNTEAFF,TGTGCCAGCAGCTTTTCGGTGAACACTGAAGCTTTCTTT
NA,TRBV27,TRBJ2-7,few,CASSSQGRGYEQYF,TGTGCCAGCAGTTCGCAGGGGAGAGGGTACGAGCAGTACTTC
TRBD1,TRBV28,TRBJ1-2,NA,CASSLPGDRGNGYTF,TGTGCCAGCAGTTTACCCGGGGACAGGGGCAATGGCTACACCTTC
NA,TRBV5-6,TRBJ1-3,few,CASSLRSIGGSGNTIYF,TGTGCCAGCAGCTTGAGATCCATAGGCGGCTCTGGAAACACCATATATTTT
TRBD1,TRBV5-6,TRBJ1-6,NA,CASSYGQGVSPVLHF,TGTGCCAGCAGCTACGGACAGGGAGTATCCCCAGTCCTCCACTTT
TRBD1,TRBV4-1,TRBJ2-7,NA,CASSRILQGRSEYEQYF,TGCGCCAGCAGCCGCATTCTACAGGGGCGGTCCGAATACGAGCAGTACTTC
NA,TRBV6-5,TRBJ2-7,few,CASVAQPGSVDEQYF,TGTGCCAGCGTTGCCCAACCGGGATCGGTGGACGAGCAGTACTTC
TRBD1,TRBV7-9,TRBJ2-7,NA,CASSRGTGGLYEQYF,TGTGCCAGCAGCCGCGGGACAGGGGGACTCTACGAGCAGTACTTC
NA,TRBV5-8,TRBJ1-5,NA,CASSLAGAGPQHF,TGTGCCAGCAGCCTGGCAGGGGCCGGGCCCCAGCATTTT
TRBD1,TRBV2,TRBJ2-7,NA,CASSRDRDYEQYF,TGTGCCAGCTCCCGGGACAGGGACTACGAGCAGTACTTC
TRBD2,TRBV6-5,TRBJ2-1,NA,CASSYSFGGVNEQFF,TGTGCCAGCAGTTACTCGTTCGGGGGGGTCAATGAGCAGTTCTTC
TRBD1,TRBV2,TRBJ1-5,NA,CASSGTAQPQHF,TGTGCCAGCAGCGGGACAGCCCAGCCCCAGCATTTT
TRBD2,TRBV5-5,TRBJ2-1,NA,CASSFFGLAGINSYNEQFF,TGTGCCAGCAGCTTTTTCGGACTAGCGGGAATTAACTCCTACAATGAGCAGTTCTTC
TRBD1,TRBV5-6,TRBJ2-1,NA,CASSLQAGTGFGNEQFF,TGTGCCAGCAGCTTGCAGGCCGGGACAGGGTTCGGCAATGAGCAGTTCTTC
TRBD2,TRBV5-1,TRBJ2-1,NA,CASNTGGSDEQFF,TGCGCCAGCAACACGGGGGGGTCTGATGAGCAGTTCTTC
TRBD1,TRBV27,TRBJ2-3,NA,CASSPGQGGYTQYF,TGTGCCAGCAGTCCGGGACAGGGTGGATATACGCAGTATTTT
TRBD1,TRBV28,TRBJ2-5,once,CASSLRDRVMKETQYF,TGTGCCAGCAGTTTACGCGACAGGGTAATGAAGGAGACCCAGTACTTC
TRBD1,TRBV4-3,TRBJ1-4,NA,CASSQVWGQGQVVATNEKLFF,TGCGCCAGCAGCCAAGTTTGGGGACAGGGGCAAGTTGTTGCAACTAATGAAAAACTGTTTTTT
NA,TRBV2,TRBJ1-5,NA,CASSAQYSNQPQHF,TGTGCCAGCAGTGCGCAGTATAGCAATCAGCCCCAGCATTTT
TRBD2,TRBV7-2,TRBJ2-5,NA,CASSFQRGGQETQYF,TGTGCCAGCAGCTTCCAGCGGGGGGGCCAAGAGACCCAGTACTTC
NA,TRBV11-2,TRBJ2-1,NA,CASSPYNEQFF,TGTGCCAGCAGCCCGTACAATGAGCAGTTCTTC
TRBD1,TRBV27,TRBJ2-7,NA,CASWDPRGPSYEQYF,TGTGCCTCTTGGGACCCCAGGGGGCCTTCCTACGAGCAGTACTTC
TRBD2,TRBV11-3,TRBJ2-3,NA,CASSAGLAFTDTQYF,TGTGCCAGCAGCGCGGGACTAGCTTTCACAGATACGCAGTATTTT
NA,TRBV7-2,TRBJ2-7,NA,CASSRDSAGSYEQYF,TGTGCCAGCAGCCGAGACAGCGCAGGATCCTACGAGCAGTACTTC
NA,TRBV7-2,TRBJ2-7,once,CASSFDRLIYEQYF,TGTGCCAGCAGCTTCGACAGATTGATCTACGAGCAGTACTTC
TRBD1,TRBV9,TRBJ1-3,NA,CASSRTGSGNTIYF,TGTGCCAGCAGCCGGACAGGTTCTGGAAACACCATATATTTT
TRBD2,TRBV5-1,TRBJ2-3,NA,CASSLGASGSADTQYF,TGCGCCAGCAGCTTGGGCGCTAGCGGGAGCGCAGATACGCAGTATTTT